Presented here are 27 T cell receptor beta chains from one specimen sequenced in a study of T cells after yellow fever vaccination. Each CDR3 protein is one row after TCRdb ran MiXCR on the 5' RACE reads. The sample consists of 400,000 or so distinct CDR3 sequences, approximately 5.7% of them appearing once. Sequencing used PBMCs, obtained 5 days after the yellow fever booster vaccination. These TCRs come from a man aged 25 to 45 who received the YFV17D yellow fever vaccine.

Ten or more counts support this clonotype. The CDR3 DNA is TGTGCCGGCGGGAGGCAGACGAACACTGAAGCTTTCTTT. It yields the protein CAGGRQTNTEAFF. The chain couples TRBV7-9 to TRBJ1-1; D is undetermined. This CDR3 is built from 13 residues. The germline V gene encodes CDR1 SEHNR and CDR2 FQNEAQ (reference sequence). The V and J ends lost 11 bases and 1 base respectively, with 14 bases between them.

The V and J genes are TRBV7-9 and TRBJ2-2, with D uncertain. V lost 5 bases and J lost 6, with 10 bases in between. Germline V lookup: CDR1 SEHNR, CDR2 FQNEAQ (reference sequence). This CDR3 has 13 amino acids. For the CDR3, the DNA is TGTGCCAGCAGCCCCCTCGCCCCCGGGGAGCTGTTTTTT. Translation gives CASSPLAPGELFF.

This chain links TRBV20-1 with TRBJ2-3, with D possibly being TRBD2 (6 bases). The V end was cut by 1 base, the J end by 8 bases, with 19 bases between. The V gene's germline CDR1 is DFQATT and CDR2 SNEGSKA (reference sequence). CDR3 size: 15 residues. The CDR3 bases are TGCAGTGCTAGAGTTGTCGGGCGGCGGGACGGTACGCAGTATTTT. Its protein is CSARVVGRRDGTQYF.

This clonotype was seen more than once but under ten times. The chain uses TRBV6-5 and TRBJ2-1; TRBD2 matches 8 bases. The germline V gene has CDR1 MNHEY and CDR2 SVGAGI. V trimming: 2 bases; J trimming: 2 bases; junction bases outside the gene matches: 11. The CDR3 covers 18 residues. The DNA of the CDR3 is TGTGCCAGCAGTTACGGGCTAGCGGGCAGGAAGACCTACAATGAGCAGTTCTTC. It yields the protein CASSYGLAGRKTYNEQFF.

V is TRBV10-1 and J is TRBJ2-3; no reliable D call. The V gene's germline CDR1 is WNHNN and CDR2 SYGVQD (reference sequence). Trimming removed 3 bases from V and 0 bases from J, with 10 bases in between. CDR3 length: 15 amino acids. CDR3 region: CASSEGLFSTDTQYF. For the CDR3, the DNA is TGCGCCAGCAGTGAAGGTCTGTTTAGCACAGATACGCAGTATTTT.

The rearrangement uses TRBV7-9 and TRBJ2-3, with D perhaps matching TRBD2 (6 bases). The CDR3 spans 16 residues. Germline V gene data show CDR1 as SEHNR and CDR2 as FQNEAQ (reference sequence). Deletions cut 7 bases from V and 0 bases from J, with 17 bases between. Written as DNA, the CDR3 is TGTGCCAGCATTCTAGTGGGAGGCCTAAGCACAGATACGCAGTATTTT. Its translation is CASILVGGLSTDTQYF.

This clonotype was seen a few times. The rearrangement joins TRBV5-5 to TRBJ1-5; D possibly corresponds to TRBD1 (5 bases). The CDR3 is 15 residues long. Germline CDR1 SGHKS, CDR2 YYEKEE (reference sequence). Deletions cut 5 bases from V and 7 bases from J, with 19 bases between. The DNA of the CDR3 is TGTGCCAGCAGAGACGGGCCTGGGGCCATACAGCCCCAGCATTTT. Its translation: CASRDGPGAIQPQHF.

This clonotype was seen repeatedly, ten times or more. The chain carries TRBV6-1 and TRBJ2-1; the match to TRBD2 covers 7 bases. V lost 8 bases, J lost 1 base, and 11 bases stayed unmatched. This CDR3 has 16 amino acids. CDR1 is MNHNS and CDR2 is SASEGT in the germline V gene. As DNA, the CDR3 is TGTGCCAGCTCCCCCCAAGCGGGATTATCCTACAATGAGCAGTTCTTC. Amino acid sequence: CASSPQAGLSYNEQFF.

This clonotype appeared many times. The chain links TRBV29-1 to TRBJ2-4; TRBD2 is a possible D gene (6 bases). The germline V and J ends were trimmed by 6 bases and 1 base, with 10 bases remaining between them. Germline assignment: CDR1 SQVTM and CDR2 ANQGSEA. CDR3 size: 13 residues. CDR3 in DNA: TGCAGCGTGGGGGGTTTGGCCAAAAACATTCAGTACTTC. This encodes CSVGGLAKNIQYF. Filled out from reference TRBV29-1 and TRBJ2-4, the complete variable domain reads SAVISQKPSRDICQRGTSLTIQCQVDSQVTMMFWYRQQPGQSLTLIATANQGSEATYESGFVIDKFPISRPNLTFSTLTVSNMSPEDSSIYLCSVGGLAKNIQYFGAGTRLSVL.

This sequence joins TRBV19 and TRBJ2-1; 14 bases match TRBD2. The CDR3 is 16 residues long. V lost 1 base to trimming and J lost 9 bases; unmatched junction nucleotides: 5. Germline CDR1 LNHDA, CDR2 SQIVND (reference sequence). The CDR3 is CASSIALGLAGVEQFF. The CDR3 nucleotides are TGTGCCAGTAGTATAGCCCTGGGACTAGCGGGAGTTGAGCAGTTCTTC.

This clonotype has ten or more counts. V usage is TRBV12-3 or TRBV12-4 and J usage is TRBJ1-1, with D hard to call. The CDR3 length is 14 residues. Trimming shortened V by 4 bases and J by 0 bases, and 9 bases separated the two germline ends. The CDR3 bases are TGTGCCAGCAGTTCCCGGGCCGTGAACACTGAAGCTTTCTTT. It codes for CASSSRAVNTEAFF.

The chain joins TRBV20-1 to TRBJ2-6; D gene uncertain. Trimming removed 0 bases at V and 0 bases at J, with 9 bases between. This CDR3 has 16 amino acids. From germline, CDR1 is DFQATT and CDR2 SNEGSKA (reference sequence). CDR3 nucleotide sequence: TGCAGTGCTAGAGATAGAGGTACCTCTGGGGCCAACGTCCTGACTTTC. Residues: CSARDRGTSGANVLTF.

This clonotype showed up many times. CDR3 region: CASSFTGTGELFF. The CDR3 DNA reads as TGTGCCAGCAGTTTCACAGGCACCGGGGAGCTGTTTTTT. This chain joins TRBV12-3 or TRBV12-4 and TRBJ2-2; D may be TRBD1 (5 bases). Deletions cut 3 bases from V and 4 bases from J, with 6 bases between. The CDR3 is 13 residues long.

The table lists this clonotype with a few counts. The rearrangement joins TRBV28 to TRBJ2-7, with a tentative D call TRBD1 (6 bases). The CDR3 length is 14 residues. Germline-derived CDR1 and CDR2 are MDHEN and SYDVKM. The germline V and J ends were trimmed by 6 bases and 2 bases, with 14 bases remaining between them. The CDR3 sequence: CASRQDSITYEQYF. The CDR3, as DNA: TGTGCCAGCAGACAGGACAGTATAACCTACGAGCAGTACTTC.

This clonotype showed up just a few times. The junction does not match germline at one end; this may be a read error. The rearrangement joins TRBV6-5 to TRBJ1-3, with 11 bases identical to TRBD1. The CDR3 is made up of 17 amino acids. The germline gives CDR1 MNHEY, CDR2 SVGAGI. CDR3 protein: CASSYYGQGALGNTIYF. In DNA form, the CDR3 reads TGTGCCAGCAGCTACTATGGACAGGGGGCTCTTGGAAACACCATATATTTT.

The rearrangement joins TRBV7-2 to TRBJ2-3; D perhaps matches TRBD2 (6 bases). V was trimmed by 11 bases and J by 2 bases, leaving 14 bases between them. The CDR3 runs 13 residues. Germline assignment: CDR1 SGHTA and CDR2 FQGNSA. The DNA for the CDR3 is TGTGCCTCATACGGAGGGACCACAGATACGCAGTATTTT. Its protein is CASYGGTTDTQYF. Full variable domain (remainder filled in from reference TRBV7-2 and TRBJ2-3): GAGVSQSPSNKVTEKGKDVELRCDPISGHTALYWYRQSLGQGLEFLIYFQGNSAPDKSGLPSDRFSAERTGGSVSTLTIQRTQQEDSAVYLCASYGGTTDTQYFGPGTRLTVL.

This clonotype was found a few times. The rearrangement links TRBV11-2 to TRBJ2-1; 12 bases line up with TRBD2. The CDR3 sequence is 19 residues long. Unmatched junction bases numbered 12, after V lost 1 base and J lost 5 bases. Germline V gene lookup returns CDR1 SGHAT and CDR2 FQNNGV. CDR3 loop: CASSLGRITSGRYHNEQFF. In DNA form, the CDR3 reads TGTGCCAGCAGCTTAGGCCGTATTACTAGCGGGAGGTACCACAATGAGCAGTTCTTC.

This clonotype came up a few times. The J gene is TRBJ1-5, the V gene TRBV6-1; TRBD1 agrees at 7 bases. The germline V gene has CDR1 MNHNS and CDR2 SASEGT. V trimming: 7 bases; J trimming: 0 bases; junction bases outside the gene matches: 6. The length of the CDR3 is 15 residues. CDR3 in DNA: TGTGCCAGCACCCAGGGGGGGTATAGCAATCAGCCCCAGCATTTT. It specifies CASTQGGYSNQPQHF.

The sample holds a few counts of this clonotype. This chain links TRBV11-1 with TRBJ2-1; 9 nucleotides line up with TRBD2. Germline CDR1 is SGHAT and CDR2 is FQDESV (reference sequence). The CDR3 consists of 16 residues. Trimming cost V 0 bases and J 6 bases; bases outside gene matches: 6. CDR3 amino acids: CASSLASGSIANEQFF. The CDR3, as DNA: TGTGCCAGCAGCTTAGCTAGCGGGAGTATAGCCAATGAGCAGTTCTTC.

This clonotype was counted only a few times. The CDR3 DNA reads TGTGCCAGCAGCGCCGGGCCCCCTCCGTACTTC. This translates into CASSAGPPPYF. This sequence joins TRBV6-6 and TRBJ2-4; D not resolved. The V gene's germline CDR1 is MNHNY and CDR2 SVGAGI (reference sequence). This CDR3 has 11 amino acids. V lost 6 bases and J lost 15, with 15 bases in between.

This chain uses TRBV5-4 with TRBJ2-7; the D call may be TRBD1 or TRBD2 (5 bases each). The CDR3 sequence is 13 residues long. V lost 4 bases and J 2 bases, leaving 10 bases between the germline ends. Per the germline V gene, CDR1 is SGHNT and CDR2 is YYREEE (reference sequence). This CDR3 reads CASSEGDPYEQYF. The CDR3 DNA is TGTGCCAGCAGCGAAGGGGACCCCTACGAGCAGTACTTC. Full variable domain (outside the CDR3, taken from reference TRBV5-4 and TRBJ2-7): ETGVTQSPTHLIKTRGQQVTLRCSSQSGHNTVSWYQQALGQGPQFIFQYYREEENGRGNFPPRFSGLQFPNYSSELNVNALELDDSALYLCASSEGDPYEQYFGPGTRLTVT.

This clonotype has more than one count but fewer than ten. The genes are TRBV4-3 and TRBJ1-1; D unclear. The CDR3 spans 14 residues. CDR1 and CDR2 from the germline V gene are LGHNA and YSLEER. V lost 0 bases and J lost 3, with 8 bases in between. The CDR3 reads CASSQDVGHTEAFF. CDR3 coding DNA: TGCGCCAGCAGCCAAGACGTAGGGCACACTGAAGCTTTCTTT.

In this sample, this clonotype turned up many times. V and J are TRBV12-5 and TRBJ1-5; D may be TRBD1 (6 bases). Germline lookup yields CDR1 LGHNT and CDR2 FRNRAP. The CDR3 has 15 amino acids. Trimming stripped 4 bases from V and 0 bases from J, with 10 bases between. CDR3 coding DNA: TGTGCTAGTGGTTCGGGACAAAGTAGCAATCAGCCCCAGCATTTT. Residues: CASGSGQSSNQPQHF.

This clonotype was detected only a few times. The chain recombines TRBV12-3 or TRBV12-4 with TRBJ2-2; maybe TRBD1 (5 bases). The CDR3 runs 13 residues. V dropped 3 bases and J dropped 5 bases, with 7 bases sitting between them. Written as DNA, the CDR3 is TGTGCCAGCAGTTTTTCAGGGACCGGGGAGCTGTTTTTT. Its protein is CASSFSGTGELFF.

This clonotype has ten or more counts. V usage is TRBV23-1 and J usage is TRBJ2-1; D is possibly TRBD2 (7 bases). TRBV23-1 is given ORF status, its function remaining uncertain. The V and J ends lost 3 bases and 3 bases respectively, with 15 bases between them. CDR3 size: 16 residues. The CDR3 here is CASSHGGGRRYNEQFF. Written as DNA, the CDR3 is TGCGCCAGCAGTCACGGGGGCGGGAGACGCTACAATGAGCAGTTCTTC.

This clonotype was observed a handful of times. The chain joins TRBV5-1 to TRBJ2-7, with TRBD2 matching over 10 bases. V trimming: 1 base; J trimming: 2 bases; junction bases outside the gene matches: 3. Looked up from germline, CDR1 is SGHRS and CDR2 is YFSETQ. This CDR3 spans 15 amino acids. The CDR3 reads CASSLMGLAPYEQYF. The CDR3 DNA is TGCGCCAGCAGCTTGATGGGACTAGCGCCCTACGAGCAGTACTTC. The variable domain in full, completed from reference TRBV5-1 and TRBJ2-7, reads KAGVTQTPRYLIKTRGQQVTLSCSPISGHRSVSWYQQTPGQGLQFLFEYFSETQRNKGNFPGRFSGRQFSNSRSEMNVSTLELGDSALYLCASSLMGLAPYEQYFGPGTRLTVT.

The J gene is TRBJ1-1, the V gene TRBV9; tentatively, D is TRBD1 (6 bases). Germline-derived CDR1 and CDR2 are SGDLS and YYNGEE. This CDR3 spans 15 amino acids. V dropped 2 bases and J dropped 4 bases, with 15 bases sitting between them. CDR3 sequence reads: CASSVTTGIGTEAFF. The CDR3 region has the DNA TGTGCCAGCAGCGTCACAACAGGGATTGGCACTGAAGCTTTCTTT.